A selection of T cell receptor beta chains follows, all from one sample in a study of cytomegalovirus exposure and HLA in healthy donors. Profiled with immunoSEQ multiplex PCR; TCRdb holds only in-frame clones, not every one. Among about 120,000 clones listed, about three quarters were seen once. Sequencing was done on a sample of PBMCs. These TCRs come from a human donor in good health. The CDR3 runs from the conserved cysteine through the conserved F or W. Each record gives: V gene, clone size, D gene, J gene, CDR3 protein, CDR3 DNA. D genes are given only for firm matches. Size is omitted from some rows. Given values are once, few, many or a class for expanded clones.

TRBV7-9	-	-	TRBJ2-7	CASSLTYSYEQYF	TGTGCCAGCAGCTTAACCTACTCCTACGAGCAGTACTTC
TRBV4-2	-	TRBD2	TRBJ2-1	CASSQEILAGGLNEQFF	TGTGCCAGCAGCCAAGAAATACTAGCGGGGGGGCTCAATGAGCAGTTCTTC
TRBV6-1	-	-	TRBJ1-5	CASSGTGPQHF	TGTGCCAGCAGTGGAACAGGTCCCCAGCATTTT
TRBV5-1	-	TRBD2	TRBJ2-4	CASSLGASGGDIQYF	TGCGCCAGCAGCTTGGGAGCGAGCGGGGGTGACATTCAGTACTTC
TRBV5-6	-	TRBD1	TRBJ2-7	CASSLVQGVYEQYF	TGTGCCAGCAGCTTGGTGCAGGGGGTCTACGAGCAGTACTTC
TRBV19	-	TRBD1	TRBJ1-1	CASFGQGRTTEAFF	TGTGCCAGCTTTGGACAGGGAAGGACCACTGAAGCTTTCTTT
TRBV11-2	-	TRBD2	TRBJ2-7	CASSSGLAGDF	TGTGCCAGCAGCTCGGGACTAGCGGGGGACTTC
TRBV5-4	-	-	TRBJ2-3	CASSRQQGGTDTQYF	TGTGCCAGCAGCAGACAGCAGGGTGGGACAGATACGCAGTATTTT
TRBV28	few	-	TRBJ2-7	CASSLYEQYF	TGTGCCAGCAGCCTGTACGAGCAGTACTTC
TRBV15	-	TRBD2	TRBJ2-1	CATSRTSRMEEQFF	TGTGCCACCAGCAGGACTAGCCGCATGGAGGAGCAGTTCTTC
TRBV7-2	-	TRBD1	TRBJ2-3	CASSPAGGQVTDTQYF	TGTGCCAGCAGCCCGGCCGGGGGACAGGTCACAGATACGCAGTATTTT
TRBV9	-	-	TRBJ2-2	CASSLGSGELFF	TGTGCCAGCAGCCTCGGTTCCGGGGAGCTGTTTTTT
TRBV12-5	-	-	TRBJ2-3	CASGWGTSTDTQYF	TGTGCTAGTGGGTGGGGGACTAGCACAGATACGCAGTATTTT
TRBV5-1	-	-	TRBJ2-7	CASSFELESHEQYF	TGCGCCAGCAGCTTTGAACTAGAATCCCACGAGCAGTACTTC
TRBV7-9	-	TRBD1	TRBJ2-1	CASSLRGTGGQEQFF	TGTGCCAGCAGCTTACGAGGGACAGGGGGCCAGGAGCAGTTCTTC
TRBV6-6	-	-	TRBJ1-3	CASSFSGNTIYF	TGTGCCAGCAGCTTTTCTGGAAACACCATATATTTT
TRBV9	-	-	TRBJ2-3	CASSRAPDTQYF	TGTGCCAGCAGTAGAGCCCCAGATACGCAGTATTTT
TRBV5-6	-	TRBD1	TRBJ1-2	CASSFGTDIYGYTF	TGTGCCAGCAGCTTTGGGACAGATATCTATGGCTACACCTTC
TRBV5-4	-	-	TRBJ2-1	CASSLGGGANYNEQFF	TGTGCCAGCAGCTTGGGGGGCGGGGCCAACTACAATGAGCAGTTCTTC
TRBV27	-	-	TRBJ1-2	CASRSGEIPLYGYTF	TGTGCCAGCAGATCCGGAGAGATACCACTTTATGGCTACACCTTC
TRBV4-1	-	TRBD2	TRBJ2-1	CASSQPRGGYYNEQFF	TGCGCCAGCAGCCAGCCGCGGGGGGGCTATTACAATGAGCAGTTCTTC
TRBV6-5	-	TRBD1	TRBJ1-2	CASSYRQGGYTF	TGTGCCAGCAGTTACCGACAGGGGGGCTACACCTTC
TRBV4-1	-	TRBD1	TRBJ2-1	CASSPRDRVYNEQFF	TGCGCCAGCAGCCCCCGGGACAGGGTCTACAATGAGCAGTTCTTC
TRBV4-1	few	-	TRBJ2-7	CASSQYTQGYEQYF	TGCGCCAGCAGCCAATACACACAGGGATACGAGCAGTACTTC
TRBV15	-	-	TRBJ2-7	CATSRGTDWGEQYF	TGTGCCACCAGCAGAGGGACTGACTGGGGCGAGCAGTACTTC
TRBV5-1	-	-	TRBJ1-5	CASSSGYQPQHF	TGTGCCAGCAGCTCAGGATATCAGCCCCAGCATTTT
TRBV9	-	-	TRBJ2-3	CASSVDDFTDTQYF	TGTGCCAGCAGCGTAGATGACTTCACAGATACGCAGTATTTT
TRBV2	many	-	TRBJ2-7	CASRGAEPYEQYF	TGTGCCAGCAGGGGGGCAGAGCCCTACGAGCAGTACTTC
TRBV7-9	-	-	TRBJ1-2	CASFDQIRDSSANGYTF	TGTGCCAGCTTCGACCAGATTCGGGACTCCTCTGCGAATGGCTACACCTTC
TRBV29-1	-	-	TRBJ2-2	CSVEDLRQVTGELFF	TGCAGCGTTGAAGATCTCCGACAGGTGACCGGGGAGCTGTTTTTT
TRBV19	few	-	TRBJ2-1	CASSIGGYGHNEQFF	TGTGCCAGTAGTATTGGGGGGTATGGTCACAATGAGCAGTTCTTC
TRBV7-8	-	TRBD1	TRBJ1-5	CASSSGQGAKQPQHF	TGTGCCAGCAGCTCGGGACAGGGGGCCAAGCAGCCCCAGCATTTT
TRBV6-5	-	TRBD1	TRBJ1-5	CASSHRGSNQPQHF	TGTGCCAGCAGTCACAGGGGTAGCAATCAGCCCCAGCATTTT
TRBV9	-	-	TRBJ2-2	CASSVGGEPGELFF	TGTGCCAGCAGCGTAGGTGGGGAGCCCGGGGAGCTGTTTTTT
TRBV19	once	-	TRBJ1-2	CASSKQGNYGYTF	TGTGCCAGTAGTAAGCAGGGTAACTATGGCTACACCTTC
TRBV28	-	TRBD1	TRBJ2-5	CASSLGQGTYPETQYF	TGTGCCAGCAGTTTAGGACAGGGCACTTATCCAGAGACCCAGTACTTC
TRBV18	once	TRBD1	TRBJ2-3	CASSRPTGGPTDTQYF	TGTGCCAGCTCACGCCCGACAGGGGGCCCCACAGATACGCAGTATTTT
TRBV10-2	once	-	TRBJ2-2	CASSGRGSPGELFF	TGCGCCAGCAGTGGGCGGGGTTCGCCCGGGGAGCTGTTTTTT